A single sample is the source of the 28 T cell receptor beta chains below, sequenced in a study of shared clonotypes between healthy human individuals. CD45RO-negative, CCR7-positively selected cells formed the naive CD8 fraction, excluding terminally differentiated effector memory CD45RA+ cells. Clones were sequenced by immunoSEQ multiplex PCR, and TCRdb holds only the in-frame ones, with some missing. There are approximately 1.9 million clones in the sample; just under 95% occur only once, and about 1.7% lies in the top ten. Sequencing used naive CD8+ T cells from PBMCs. These receptors all stem from a man younger than 35 in good health. Some clones in this sample may be carry-over from other donors' samples.

The chain carries TRBV28 and TRBJ1-5; TRBD1 is a possible D gene (6 bases). V was cut by 3 bases and J by 7 bases, with 13 bases left in between. The CDR3 spans 14 residues. Germline CDR1 is MDHEN and CDR2 is SYDVKM. CDR3 DNA: TGTGCCAGCAGTTTCGCGCAGGGGAGCCAGCCCCAGCATTTT. Translating it yields CASSFAQGSQPQHF.

The rearrangement uses TRBV11-2 and TRBJ2-7, with D hard to call. The CDR3 extends over 13 amino acids. CDR1 SGHAT and CDR2 FQNNGV come from the germline V gene. V shed 0 bases and J shed 7 bases, with 10 bases lying between them. CDR3 nucleotide sequence: TGTGCCAGCAGCTTAGATAGGTCGAGGGAGCAGTACTTC. Protein: CASSLDRSREQYF.

The V and J genes are TRBV11-2 and TRBJ1-2; D is unresolved. Germline values: CDR1 SGHAT, CDR2 FQNNGV. The V end lost 1 base, the J end lost 6 bases, and 15 bases lay between the germline ends. The CDR3 length is 15 residues. This chain's CDR3 is CASSLGGRIGDGYTF. The CDR3 DNA reads as TGTGCCAGCAGCTTAGGAGGGAGAATTGGGGATGGCTACACCTTC.

The chain recombines TRBV4-1 with TRBJ2-3, with TRBD2 matching over 12 bases. J lost 6 bases, V lost 2 bases, and 9 bases had no gene match. The germline gives CDR1 MGHRA, CDR2 YSYEKL. The CDR3 has 17 amino acids. This CDR3 is CASSQPGLAGYGDTQYF. The CDR3 DNA sequence: TGCGCCAGCAGCCAACCGGGACTAGCGGGTTATGGGGATACGCAGTATTTT.

This chain links TRBV27 with TRBJ2-7; D assignment may be TRBD1 or TRBD2 (5 bases each). This CDR3 region has 15 residues. Germline CDR1 MNHEY, CDR2 SMNVEV (reference sequence). V was pared by 5 bases and J by 2 bases, with 16 bases between. CDR3 in DNA: TGTGCCAGCAGTACAAGTCGTGGGGGAGCCTACGAGCAGTACTTC. It translates to CASSTSRGGAYEQYF.

This clone was detected only once. The rearrangement links TRBV5-1 to TRBJ2-3; 7 bases are shared with TRBD2. The CDR3 sequence is 16 residues long. Losses at the gene ends were 4 bases for V and 2 bases for J; bases not matched to a gene: 10. Germline loops: CDR1 SGHRS, CDR2 YFSETQ. The DNA for the CDR3 is TGCGCCAGCAGCGCGTCTCTAGCGGTCGACACAGATACGCAGTATTTT. It is translated as CASSASLAVDTDTQYF.

The chain joins TRBV11-2 to TRBJ2-7, with 7 bases fitting TRBD2. Trimming removed 5 bases from V and 3 bases from J; junction bases left unmatched: 7. Germline CDR1 is SGHAT and CDR2 is FQNNGV. This CDR3 has 14 amino acids. The DNA for the CDR3 is TGTGCCAGCAGCCGCGATCTAGCGGACTACGAGCAGTACTTC. Translation gives CASSRDLADYEQYF.

The V gene is TRBV19, the J gene TRBJ2-7; 11 nucleotides align to TRBD2. The CDR3 extends over 16 amino acids. V was pared by 3 bases and J by 3 bases, with 7 bases of the junction left unmatched. CDR1 is LNHDA and CDR2 is SQIVND in the germline V gene (reference sequence). The CDR3 spells CASSMGLAAGGYEQYF. DNA for the CDR3: TGTGCCAGTAGTATGGGACTAGCGGCTGGGGGCTACGAGCAGTACTTC.

The V and J genes are TRBV11-2 and TRBJ2-1, with 8 bases identical to TRBD2. The CDR3 covers 16 residues. Germline lookup yields CDR1 SGHAT and CDR2 FQNNGV. V gave up 5 bases and J gave up 9 bases; unmatched junction bases: 15. CDR3 nucleotides: TGTGCCAGCAGCCCCCCCGGGGGACTAGGGTTCGGTGAGCAGTTCTTC. Protein product: CASSPPGGLGFGEQFF.

The chain joins TRBV28 to TRBJ1-5; possibly TRBD1 for D (6 bases). In germline, CDR1 is MDHEN, CDR2 SYDVKM. V shed 5 bases and J shed 5 bases, with 13 bases lying between them. This CDR3 is 14 amino acids long. The CDR3 reads CASSLSTGYQPQHF. The CDR3, as DNA: TGTGCCAGCAGTCTATCGACAGGTTATCAGCCCCAGCATTTT.

The chain links TRBV13 to TRBJ2-3; 10 bases match TRBD2. J gave up 0 bases and V 7 bases, and 10 bases lay outside the gene matches. Germline assignment: CDR1 PRHDT and CDR2 FYEKMQ (reference sequence). This CDR3 is 17 amino acids long. The CDR3 DNA reads as TGTGCCAGCACCCTCCCAGCGGGAGGGCCGAGCACAGATACGCAGTATTTT. It yields the protein CASTLPAGGPSTDTQYF.

The rearrangement uses TRBV5-1 and TRBJ2-7; a possible D gene is TRBD2 (6 bases). Germline-derived CDR1 and CDR2 are SGHRS and YFSETQ. The CDR3 runs 15 residues. V was pared by 2 bases and J by 6 bases, with 18 bases between. The CDR3, as DNA: TGCGCCAGCAGCTTCCTCTCGGAGGGCCATAGCGAGCAGTACTTC. Translation: CASSFLSEGHSEQYF.

The chain links TRBV7-6 to TRBJ2-2; D gene unclear. The CDR3 length is 16 residues. Between the trimmed V and J ends, which lost 2 bases and 2 bases, there was a span of 12 bases. The germline CDR1 and CDR2 sequences are SGHVS and FNYEAQ. The CDR3 DNA reads as TGTGCCAGCAGCTTAAGTGTAGGCGGAAACACCGGGGAGCTGTTTTTT. This translates into CASSLSVGGNTGELFF.

The count of this clone is one. Within the sample, other DNA sequences also encode this same CDR3. V gene TRBV11-2 combines with J gene TRBJ2-1; 10 nucleotides align to TRBD2. The CDR3 covers 16 residues. Germline V gene data show CDR1 as SGHAT and CDR2 as FQNNGV. V lost 5 bases and J lost 0; bases outside the gene matches: 4. The CDR3 region has the DNA TGTGCCAGCAGCCTGACTAGCGGGTCCTCCTACAATGAGCAGTTCTTC. This translates into CASSLTSGSSYNEQFF. Combining the CDR3 with reference TRBV11-2 and TRBJ2-1 gives the whole variable domain EAGVAQSPRYKIIEKRQSVAFWCNPISGHATLYWYQQILGQGPKLLIQFQNNGVVDDSQLPKDRFSAERLKGVDSTLKIQPAKLEDSAVYLCASSLTSGSSYNEQFFGPGTRLTVL.

The chain recombines TRBV28 with TRBJ2-2; no clear D. The CDR3 loop spans 14 amino acids. Germline V gene data show CDR1 as MDHEN and CDR2 as SYDVKM. The ends were cut back, 7 bases at V and 0 bases at J, with 9 bases in the middle. The CDR3 DNA is TGTGCCAGCAATAGACACACGAACACCGGGGAGCTGTTTTTT. It yields the protein CASNRHTNTGELFF.

In nucleotides, the CDR3 is TGTGCCAGCAGCTTGTGGACAGGGCAAGTCTTGAACACTGAAGCTTTCTTT. It yields the protein CASSLWTGQVLNTEAFF. This sequence joins TRBV5-6 and TRBJ1-1; 8 bases align to TRBD1. The CDR3 extends over 17 amino acids. Germline-derived CDR1 and CDR2 are SGHDT and YYEEEE. The trim removed 1 base at V and 0 bases at J, leaving 8 bases unmatched.

This chain uses TRBV2 with TRBJ1-5; possibly TRBD1 for D (5 bases). The CDR3 runs to 17 residues. Germline V gives CDR1 SNHLY, CDR2 FYNNEI. Trimming left V 1 base short and J 8 bases short, with 21 bases between. The CDR3 here is CASSEGGGHAVSKPQHF. Here the CDR3 DNA reads TGTGCCAGCAGTGAAGGGGGAGGACATGCCGTATCCAAGCCCCAGCATTTT.

V and J are TRBV7-3 and TRBJ2-5; D remains ambiguous. Germline V CDR1 and CDR2: SGHTA, FQGTGA. Between the trimmed V and J ends, which lost 5 bases and 5 bases, there was a span of 18 bases. The CDR3 extends over 15 amino acids. CDR3: CASSPSYGNRETQYF. The CDR3 DNA reads TGTGCCAGCAGCCCCAGCTACGGTAACCGGGAGACCCAGTACTTC.

This clone was counted a single time. This chain joins TRBV28 and TRBJ2-7; the match to TRBD1 covers 10 bases. This CDR3 has 16 amino acids. Per the germline V gene, CDR1 is MDHEN and CDR2 is SYDVKM. Trimming removed 3 bases from V and 3 bases from J; junction bases left unmatched: 8. CDR3: CASSFLGTGDYYEQYF. In DNA form, the CDR3 reads TGTGCCAGCAGTTTTCTTGGGACAGGGGACTACTACGAGCAGTACTTC.

In regard to this clone: The sample has other DNA sequences that encode this CDR3 too. V gene TRBV27 combines with J gene TRBJ1-1; 10 bases are a match to TRBD1. Germline CDR1 reads MNHEY; CDR2 reads SMNVEV (reference sequence). V shed 3 bases and J 6 bases; nucleotides not matched to a gene: 4. There are 14 residues in the CDR3. CDR3 sequence: CASSFRTGGSEAFF. CDR3 bases: TGTGCCAGCAGTTTCCGGACAGGGGGTTCTGAAGCTTTCTTT.

V usage is TRBV6-6 and J usage is TRBJ2-7, with 7 nucleotides matching TRBD2. The CDR3 totals 13 residues. The V gene end was trimmed by 5 bases and the J gene end by 6 bases; junction bases not matched to a gene: 7. Germline V gene lookup returns CDR1 MNHNY and CDR2 SVGAGI (reference sequence). The CDR3 is CASSPLARGEQYF. The DNA for the CDR3 is TGTGCCAGCAGTCCACTAGCGCGGGGCGAGCAGTACTTC.

The rearrangement uses TRBV19 and TRBJ2-2; D uncertain. Germline V gene lookup returns CDR1 LNHDA and CDR2 SQIVND (reference sequence). The CDR3 loop spans 15 amino acids. V gave up 3 bases and J gave up 5 bases, with 13 bases separating them. The CDR3 sequence: CASSITDVGTGELFF. CDR3 bases: TGTGCCAGTAGTATCACCGACGTTGGGACCGGGGAGCTGTTTTTT.

The gene calls are TRBV27 and TRBJ2-3, with 11 bases matching TRBD2. With 2 bases clipped from V and 4 bases from J, the junction kept 5 bases outside the gene matches. Looked up from germline, CDR1 is MNHEY and CDR2 is SMNVEV (reference sequence). This CDR3 has 16 residues. The CDR3 bases are TGTGCCAGCAGTTTAGGGTTAGCGGGAGGGCCAGATACGCAGTATTTT. Translating gives CASSLGLAGGPDTQYF.

This clone was recorded a few times. The rearrangement links TRBV27 to TRBJ2-1; D remains unclear. The CDR3 is made up of 13 amino acids. Trimming left V 2 bases short and J 15 bases short, with 17 bases between. The germline gives CDR1 MNHEY, CDR2 SMNVEV (reference sequence). The CDR3: CASSLILASRRFF. CDR3 sequence (DNA): TGTGCCAGCAGTTTAATTCTGGCGTCGAGACGGTTCTTC.

This clone has just a few counts. The rearrangement joins TRBV19 to TRBJ1-1; a weak D match, TRBD1 (5 bases). Germline V gives CDR1 LNHDA, CDR2 SQIVND (reference sequence). Trimming shortened V by 7 bases and J by 6 bases, and 9 bases separated the two germline ends. The length of the CDR3 is 11 residues. CDR3 nucleotide sequence: TGTGCCAGTATAAGGGGCGCTGAAGCTTTCTTT. Protein: CASIRGAEAFF.

This clone came up once. The CDR3 sequence: CASSADGRTEAFF. The CDR3 DNA reads TGTGCCAGCAGCGCTGACGGAAGGACTGAAGCTTTCTTT. The chain carries TRBV9 and TRBJ1-1; no clear D. V was trimmed by 3 bases and J by 5 bases, leaving 11 bases between them. This CDR3 is built from 13 residues. Germline V gene sequence: CDR1 SGDLS, CDR2 YYNGEE.

The chain recombines TRBV11-2 with TRBJ1-1; possibly TRBD1 for D (5 bases). Trimming pared 0 bases from V and 0 bases from J, leaving 8 bases between. CDR1 is SGHAT and CDR2 is FQNNGV in the germline V gene. This CDR3 spans 15 amino acids. CDR3 nucleotides: TGTGCCAGCAGCTTAGACTGGGGCCTGAACACTGAAGCTTTCTTT. This sequence encodes CASSLDWGLNTEAFF.

This clone was seen only once. The V call is TRBV27, the J call TRBJ2-2, with 8 bases aligning to TRBD1. The CDR3 length is 15 residues. CDR1 and CDR2 from the germline V gene are MNHEY and SMNVEV (reference sequence). Trimming removed 5 bases from V and 3 bases from J; junction bases left unmatched: 5. The CDR3 spells CASSVEGQDTGELFF. The CDR3 region has the DNA TGTGCCAGCAGTGTAGAGGGACAGGACACCGGGGAGCTGTTTTTT.